Detailed here is one TCR beta chain. CDR1 and CDR2 from the germline V gene are MNHEY and SVGEGT. V lost 0 bases to trimming and J lost 1 base, with 15 bases between them. This CDR3 is 17 amino acids long. This record belongs to a study of blood T cell repertoires in COVID-19. For the study at large: Material from acute and convalescent COVID-19 was sourced from the United States, Italy and Spain. Nucleic acid was either cDNA or gDNA, and it came from T cells, B-cell-depleted T cells, or PBMCs.

As handled by the study authors: Estimates of nucleated cell counts were drawn from the amplification of reference gene primers. This table comes from immunoSEQ multiplex PCR, and its TCRdb copy is limited to in-frame clones, with some not included. V, J and clone size are those of that table, while D and trimming were read from the DNA. The sample has more than 250,000 clones, roughly 88% seen once. Clinical histories supplied by participants themselves formed the basis of cohort assignment. The sample consisted of PBMCs or T cells enriched from blood (not recorded which). The genes are TRBV6-2 or TRBV6-3 and TRBJ1-1; weak D call: TRBD1 (6 bases). The sequence was collected from a man under 40 who had recovered from COVID-19. CDR3 sequence reads: CASSYSRGGDGNTEAFF. CDR3 DNA: TGTGCCAGCAGTTACTCGAGGGGGGGAGATGGGAACACTGAAGCTTTCTTT.